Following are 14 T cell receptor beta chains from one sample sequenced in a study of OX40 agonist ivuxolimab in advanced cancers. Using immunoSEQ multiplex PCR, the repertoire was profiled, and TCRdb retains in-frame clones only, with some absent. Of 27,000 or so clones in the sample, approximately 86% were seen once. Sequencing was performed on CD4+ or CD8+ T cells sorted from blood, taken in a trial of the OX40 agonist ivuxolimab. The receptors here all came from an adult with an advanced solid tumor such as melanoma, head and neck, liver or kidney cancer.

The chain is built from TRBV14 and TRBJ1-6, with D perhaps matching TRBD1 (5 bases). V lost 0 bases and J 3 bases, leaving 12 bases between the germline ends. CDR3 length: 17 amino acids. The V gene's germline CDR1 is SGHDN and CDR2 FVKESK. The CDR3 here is CASSQEHSTVYNSPLHF. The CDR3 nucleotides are TGTGCCAGCAGCCAAGAACATTCGACAGTCTATAATTCACCCCTCCACTTT.

CDR3 protein: CASSESSLAGETQYF. In nucleotides, the CDR3 is TGCGCCAGCAGTGAGTCGTCCCTAGCCGGAGAGACCCAGTACTTC. The chain joins TRBV10-2 to TRBJ2-5; D is possibly TRBD2 (5 bases). Germline CDR1 WSHSY, CDR2 SAAADI. Trimming took off 0 bases at V and 4 bases at J, with 12 bases between the two ends. This CDR3 is built from 15 residues.

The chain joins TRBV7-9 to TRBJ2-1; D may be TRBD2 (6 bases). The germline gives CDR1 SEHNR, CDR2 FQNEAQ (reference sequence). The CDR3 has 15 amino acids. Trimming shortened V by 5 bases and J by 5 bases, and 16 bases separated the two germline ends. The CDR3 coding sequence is TGTGCCAGCAGCCGGGACTTGGGGGAGGACAATGAGCAGTTCTTC. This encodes CASSRDLGEDNEQFF.

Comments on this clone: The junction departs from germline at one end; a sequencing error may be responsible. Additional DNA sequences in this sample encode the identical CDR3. The CDR3, as DNA: TGTGCCAGCAGCTTAGGCTCGTACGAGCAGTACTTT. It translates to CASSLGSYEQYF. The rearrangement uses TRBV7-9 and TRBJ2-7; D gene unclear. This CDR3 comprises 12 residues. CDR1 and CDR2 (germline): SEHNR, FQNEAQ (reference sequence).

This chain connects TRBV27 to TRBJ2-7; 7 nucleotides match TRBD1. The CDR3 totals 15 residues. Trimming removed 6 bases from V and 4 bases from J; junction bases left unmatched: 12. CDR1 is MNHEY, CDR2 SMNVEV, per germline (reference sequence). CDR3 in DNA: TGTGCCAGCAGACTAAGACAGGGCCCAAGTTACGAGCAGTACTTC. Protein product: CASRLRQGPSYEQYF.

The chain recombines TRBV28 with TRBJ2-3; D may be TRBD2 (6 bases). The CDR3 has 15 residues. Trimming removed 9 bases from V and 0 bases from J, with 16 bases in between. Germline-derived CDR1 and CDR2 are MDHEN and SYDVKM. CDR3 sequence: CASSGSSPSTDTQYF. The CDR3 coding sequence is TGTGCCAGTAGCGGTTCTTCCCCTAGCACAGATACGCAGTATTTT.

The CDR3 region has the DNA TGCAGCGTTGAATATAAGATGGGGCTCGGTGGCTACACCTTC. Encoded protein: CSVEYKMGLGGYTF. The chain carries TRBV29-1 and TRBJ1-2; D perhaps matches TRBD1 (5 bases). From germline, CDR1 is SQVTM and CDR2 ANQGSEA. V lost 2 bases to trimming and J lost 7 bases, with 17 bases between them. The CDR3 has 14 amino acids. Full variable domain (rest looked up from reference TRBV29-1 and TRBJ1-2): SAVISQKPSRDICQRGTSLTIQCQVDSQVTMMFWYRQQPGQSLTLIATANQGSEATYESGFVIDKFPISRPNLTFSTLTVSNMSPEDSSIYLCSVEYKMGLGGYTFGSGTRLTVV.

Here the CDR3 DNA reads TGTGCCAGCAGCACTCGGACTAGCGGGGGGGCGAACAATGAGCAGTTCTTC. Translated: CASSTRTSGGANNEQFF. The chain carries TRBV14 and TRBJ2-1; TRBD2 aligns across 15 bases. J lost 5 bases, V lost 5 bases, and 7 bases had no gene match. CDR3 length: 17 amino acids. Germline lookup yields CDR1 SGHDN and CDR2 FVKESK.

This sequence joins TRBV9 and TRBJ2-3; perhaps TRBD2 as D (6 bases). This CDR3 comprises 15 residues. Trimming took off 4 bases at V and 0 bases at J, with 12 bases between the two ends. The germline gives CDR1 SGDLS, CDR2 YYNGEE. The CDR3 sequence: CASSTGTSSTDTQYF. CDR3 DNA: TGTGCCAGCAGCACCGGGACTTCTAGCACAGATACGCAGTATTTT.

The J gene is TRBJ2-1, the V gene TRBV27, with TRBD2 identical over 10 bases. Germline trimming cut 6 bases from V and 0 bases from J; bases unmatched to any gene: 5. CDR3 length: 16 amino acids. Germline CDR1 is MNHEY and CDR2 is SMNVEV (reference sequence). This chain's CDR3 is CASRPSGGLSYNEQFF. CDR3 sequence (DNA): TGTGCCAGCAGGCCTAGCGGGGGCCTCTCCTACAATGAGCAGTTCTTC.

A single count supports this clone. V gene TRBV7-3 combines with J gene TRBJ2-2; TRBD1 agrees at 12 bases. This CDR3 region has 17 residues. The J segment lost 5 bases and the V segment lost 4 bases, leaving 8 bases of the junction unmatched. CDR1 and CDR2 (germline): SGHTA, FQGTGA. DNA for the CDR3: TGTGCCAGCAGCTCAGAGGGACAGGGGGCAAGTACCGGGGAGCTGTTTTTT. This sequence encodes CASSSEGQGASTGELFF.

The CDR3, as DNA: TGTGCCAGCAGCCAACCACTACTAGCGGGGGGGGTAGATACGCAGTATTTT. It codes for CASSQPLLAGGVDTQYF. V is TRBV4-2 and J is TRBJ2-3, with 13 bases aligning to TRBD2. Germline V lookup: CDR1 LGHNA, CDR2 YNFKEQ. The CDR3 loop spans 17 amino acids. The J segment lost 5 bases and the V segment lost 2 bases, leaving 7 bases of the junction unmatched.

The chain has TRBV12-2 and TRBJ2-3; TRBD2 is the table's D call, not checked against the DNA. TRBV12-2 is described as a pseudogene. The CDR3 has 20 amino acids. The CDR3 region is CASRLAGLRLAYNLTDTQYF. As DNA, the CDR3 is TGTGCAAGTCGCTTAGCAGGCCTAAGGCTAGCTTACAACCTCACAGATACGCAGTATTTT.

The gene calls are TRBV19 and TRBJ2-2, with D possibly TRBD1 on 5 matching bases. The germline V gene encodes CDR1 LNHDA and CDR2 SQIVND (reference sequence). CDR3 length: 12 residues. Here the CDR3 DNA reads TGTGTCTCACTTAGGGGTACCGGGGAGCTGTTTTTT. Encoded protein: CVSLRGTGELFF. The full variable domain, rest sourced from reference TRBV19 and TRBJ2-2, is DGGITQSPKYLFRKEGQNVTLSCEQNLNHDAMYWYRQDPGQGLRLIYYSQIVNDFQKGDIAEGYSVSREKKESFPLTVTSAQKNPTAFYLCVSLRGTGELFFGEGSRLTVL.